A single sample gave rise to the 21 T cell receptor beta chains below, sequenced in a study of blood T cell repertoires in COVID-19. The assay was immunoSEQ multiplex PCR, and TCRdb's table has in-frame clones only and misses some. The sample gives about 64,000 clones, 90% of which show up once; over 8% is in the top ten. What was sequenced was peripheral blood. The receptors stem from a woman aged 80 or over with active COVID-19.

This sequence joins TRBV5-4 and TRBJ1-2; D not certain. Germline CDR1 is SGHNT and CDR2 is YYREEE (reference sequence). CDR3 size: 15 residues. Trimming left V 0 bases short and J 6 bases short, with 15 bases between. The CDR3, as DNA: TGTGCCAGCAGCTTGGAAACGGGCGGTAGCGATGGCTACACCTTC. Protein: CASSLETGGSDGYTF.

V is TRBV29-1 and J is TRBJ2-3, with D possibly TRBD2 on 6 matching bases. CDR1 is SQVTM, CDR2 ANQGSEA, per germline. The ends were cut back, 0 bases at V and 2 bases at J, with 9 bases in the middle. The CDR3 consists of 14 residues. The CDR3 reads CSVEDQLATDTQYF. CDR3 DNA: TGCAGCGTTGAAGATCAACTAGCCACAGATACGCAGTATTTT.

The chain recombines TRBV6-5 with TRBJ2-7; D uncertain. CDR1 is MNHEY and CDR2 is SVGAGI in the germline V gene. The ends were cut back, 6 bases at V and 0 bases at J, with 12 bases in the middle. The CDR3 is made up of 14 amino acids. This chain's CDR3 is CASSGAGSSYEQYV. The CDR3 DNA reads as TGTGCCAGCAGCGGCGCCGGGTCCTCCTACGAGCAGTACGTC.

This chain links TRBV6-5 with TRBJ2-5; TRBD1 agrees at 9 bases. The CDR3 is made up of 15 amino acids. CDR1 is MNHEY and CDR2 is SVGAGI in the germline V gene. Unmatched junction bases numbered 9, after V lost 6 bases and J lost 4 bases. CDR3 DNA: TGTGCCAGCAGGAGGGACAGGGTTGGCATAGAGACCCAGTACTTC. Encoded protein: CASRRDRVGIETQYF.

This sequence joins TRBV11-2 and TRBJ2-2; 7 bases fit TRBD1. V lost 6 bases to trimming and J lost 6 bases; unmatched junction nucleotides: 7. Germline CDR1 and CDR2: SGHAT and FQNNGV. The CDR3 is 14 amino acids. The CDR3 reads CASRRQGSAGELFF. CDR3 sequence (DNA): TGTGCCAGCAGGCGACAGGGCTCGGCCGGGGAGCTGTTTTTT.

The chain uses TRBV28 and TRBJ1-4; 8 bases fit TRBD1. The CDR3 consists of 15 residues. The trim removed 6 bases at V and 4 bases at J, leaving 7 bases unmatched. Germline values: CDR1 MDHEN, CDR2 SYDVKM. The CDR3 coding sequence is TGTGCCAGCAGCCTGGGGACAGGATATAATGAAAAACTGTTTTTT. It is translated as CASSLGTGYNEKLFF. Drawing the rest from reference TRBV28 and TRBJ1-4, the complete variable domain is DVKVTQSSRYLVKRTGEKVFLECVQDMDHENMFWYRQDPGLGLRLIYFSYDVKMKEKGDIPEGYSVSREKKERFSLILESASTNQTSMYLCASSLGTGYNEKLFFGSGTQLSVL.

The DNA of the CDR3 is TGTGCCAGCAGTTTGGGACAGCATTACGAGCAGTACTTC. It is translated as CASSLGQHYEQYF. The rearrangement uses TRBV27 and TRBJ2-7; 7 positions match TRBD1. V shed 3 bases, J shed 4 bases, and the junction held 3 bases outside the gene matches. The CDR3 is 13 residues long. CDR1 is MNHEY and CDR2 is SMNVEV in the germline V gene (reference sequence).

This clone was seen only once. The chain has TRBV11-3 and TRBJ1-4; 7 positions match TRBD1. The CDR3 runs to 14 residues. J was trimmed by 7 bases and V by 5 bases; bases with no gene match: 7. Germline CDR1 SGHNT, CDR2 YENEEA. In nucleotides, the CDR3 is TGTGCCAGCAGCCCCACAGGGGATGGTGAAAAACTGTTTTTT. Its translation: CASSPTGDGEKLFF.

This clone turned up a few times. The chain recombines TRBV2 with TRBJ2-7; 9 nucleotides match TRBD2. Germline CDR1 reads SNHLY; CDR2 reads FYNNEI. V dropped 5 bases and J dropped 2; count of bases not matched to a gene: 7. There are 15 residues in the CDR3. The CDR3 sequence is CASSLETSGTYEQYF. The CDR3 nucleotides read TGTGCCAGCAGTCTTGAGACTAGCGGAACCTACGAGCAGTACTTC.

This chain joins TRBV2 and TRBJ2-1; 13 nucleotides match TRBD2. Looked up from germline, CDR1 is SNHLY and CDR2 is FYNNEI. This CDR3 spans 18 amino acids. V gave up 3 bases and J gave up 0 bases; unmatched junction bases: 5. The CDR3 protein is CASSEERTSGSSYNEQFF. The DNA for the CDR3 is TGTGCCAGCAGTGAGGAACGGACTAGCGGGAGCTCCTACAATGAGCAGTTCTTC.

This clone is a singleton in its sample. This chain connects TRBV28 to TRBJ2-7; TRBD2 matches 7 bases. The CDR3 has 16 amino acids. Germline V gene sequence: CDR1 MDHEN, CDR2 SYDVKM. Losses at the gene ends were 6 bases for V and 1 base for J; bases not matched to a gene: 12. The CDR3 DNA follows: TGTGCCAGCAGCCTCGGCCTTAGCGGGCCTTCCTACGAGCAGTACTTC. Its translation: CASSLGLSGPSYEQYF.

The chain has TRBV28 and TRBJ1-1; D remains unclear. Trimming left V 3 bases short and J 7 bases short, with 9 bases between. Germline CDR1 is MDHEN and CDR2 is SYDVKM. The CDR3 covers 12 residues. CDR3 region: CASSLSRSEAFF. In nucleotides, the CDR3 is TGTGCCAGCAGTTTGAGTAGGAGTGAAGCTTTCTTT.

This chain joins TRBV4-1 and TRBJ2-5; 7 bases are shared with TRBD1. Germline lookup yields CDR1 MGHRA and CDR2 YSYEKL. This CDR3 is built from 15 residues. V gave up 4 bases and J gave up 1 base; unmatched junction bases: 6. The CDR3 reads CASSLRDSPQETQYF. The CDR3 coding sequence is TGCGCCAGCAGCCTCCGGGACAGCCCCCAAGAGACCCAGTACTTC.

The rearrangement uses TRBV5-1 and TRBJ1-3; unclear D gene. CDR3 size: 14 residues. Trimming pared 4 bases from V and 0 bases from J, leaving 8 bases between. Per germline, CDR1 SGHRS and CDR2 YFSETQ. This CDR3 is CASSEAISGNTIYF. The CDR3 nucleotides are TGCGCCAGCAGCGAAGCTATCTCTGGAAACACCATATATTTT.

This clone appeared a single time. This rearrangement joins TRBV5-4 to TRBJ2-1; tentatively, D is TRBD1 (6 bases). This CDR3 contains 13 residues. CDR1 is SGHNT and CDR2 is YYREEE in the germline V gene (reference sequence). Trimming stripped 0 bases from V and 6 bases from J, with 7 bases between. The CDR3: CASSLVQGNEQFF. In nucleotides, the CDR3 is TGTGCCAGCAGCTTGGTACAGGGCAATGAGCAGTTCTTC.

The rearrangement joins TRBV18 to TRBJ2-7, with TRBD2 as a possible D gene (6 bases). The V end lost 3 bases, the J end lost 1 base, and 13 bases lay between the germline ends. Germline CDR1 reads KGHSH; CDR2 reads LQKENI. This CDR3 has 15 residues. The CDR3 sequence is CASSPGGWSSYEQYF. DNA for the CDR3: TGTGCCAGCTCACCGGGGGGATGGAGTTCCTACGAGCAGTACTTC.

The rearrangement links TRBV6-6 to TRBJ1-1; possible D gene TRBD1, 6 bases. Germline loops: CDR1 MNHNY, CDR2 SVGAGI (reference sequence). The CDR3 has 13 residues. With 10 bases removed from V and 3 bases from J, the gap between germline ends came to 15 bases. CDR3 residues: CATTHRDDTEAFF. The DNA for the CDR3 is TGTGCCACCACCCACAGGGACGACACTGAAGCTTTCTTT.

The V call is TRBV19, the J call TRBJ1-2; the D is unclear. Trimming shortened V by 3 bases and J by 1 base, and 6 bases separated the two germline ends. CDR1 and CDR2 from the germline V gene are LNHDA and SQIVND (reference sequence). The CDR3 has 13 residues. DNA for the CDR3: TGTGCCAGTAGTATGGGCCGTAACTATGGCTACACCTTC. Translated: CASSMGRNYGYTF.

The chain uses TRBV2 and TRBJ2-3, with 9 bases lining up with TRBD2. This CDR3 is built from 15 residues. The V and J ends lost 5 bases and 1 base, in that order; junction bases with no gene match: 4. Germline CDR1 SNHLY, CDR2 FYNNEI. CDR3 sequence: CASSRLAARTDTQYF. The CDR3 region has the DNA TGTGCCAGCAGTAGACTAGCGGCTCGCACAGATACGCAGTATTTT.

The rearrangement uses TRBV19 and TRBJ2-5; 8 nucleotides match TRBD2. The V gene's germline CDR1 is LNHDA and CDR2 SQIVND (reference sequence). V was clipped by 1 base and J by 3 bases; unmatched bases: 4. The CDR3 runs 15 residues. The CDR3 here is CASSIGDSGEETQYF. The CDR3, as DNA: TGTGCCAGTAGTATAGGCGATAGCGGGGAAGAGACCCAGTACTTC.

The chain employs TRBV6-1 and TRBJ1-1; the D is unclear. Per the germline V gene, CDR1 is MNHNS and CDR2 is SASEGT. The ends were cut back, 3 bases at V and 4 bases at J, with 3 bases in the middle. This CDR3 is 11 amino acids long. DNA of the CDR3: TGTGCCAGCAGTGATCGCACTGAAGCTTTCTTT. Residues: CASSDRTEAFF.